The clone carrying this T cell receptor (beta chain) was seen many times. These data come from a study of T cells in Graves' hyperthyroidism and ophthalmopathy. Regions amplified from RNA transcripts were the TCR beta CDR3 regions. Researchers ran a first-round RT-PCR on the TCR CDR3 using the HTBI primer set. Each CDR3 protein gets one entry after TCRdb re-called the multiplex PCR reads with MiXCR. The table lists 550,000 to 800,000 distinct CDR3 sequences, 17% of them singletons. Graves' hyperthyroidism was deemed stable given no ophthalmopathy progression within 18 months. The diagnoses drew upon clinical symptoms, serum thyroxine and TRAb, thyroid ultrasound and orbital computed tomography. Extraction of PBMCs used more than 8.5 ml of fresh peripheral blood. The source is a man aged 50-59 years with Graves' hyperthyroidism. The specimen was blood.

The CDR3 nucleotides are TGTGCCAGCAGCTTTGCAGGACTCTTGGAAAGCAATCAGCCCCAGCATTTT. Translation: CASSFAGLLESNQPQHF. The V and J genes are TRBV7-2 and TRBJ1-5; D is undetermined. Germline CDR1 is SGHTA and CDR2 is FQGNSA. The length of the CDR3 is 17 residues. V lost 3 bases and J lost 1, with 16 bases in between.